This TCR beta chain derives from a study of cytomegalovirus exposure and HLA in healthy donors. Turning to the study itself: A prior analysis found fewer than 120 million unique TCR beta sequences from some 200 million T cells.

A note on this clone: No antigen is known for it.

The PCR employed 60 Vbeta primers together with 13 Jbeta primers. Clones were read by immunoSEQ multiplex PCR, and TCRdb kept only the in-frame ones, dropping some. Here the sample spans more than 85,000 clones, just under 70% being singletons. This CDR3 spans 16 amino acids. J gave up 3 bases and V 5 bases, and 12 bases lay outside the gene matches. In germline, CDR1 is SGHTA, CDR2 FQGNSA. Study-wide results and caveats: The authors enumerated roughly 180 TCR beta chains as linked to cytomegalovirus. TCR beta sequences reportedly predicted most subjects' HLA-A and HLA-B alleles accurately. Later on, an analysis tied 15,000 to 20,000 TCR beta sequences to HLA alleles at 0.05 false discovery rate.

The chain uses TRBV7-2 and TRBJ2-5; 7 positions agree with TRBD1. The specimen sequenced was PBMCs. The receptor was isolated from a woman between 50 and 59 years old in good health and CMV-seropositive. The CDR3 sequence is CASSLTRGTAKETQYF. The CDR3 region has the DNA TGTGCCAGCAGCCTTACCAGAGGGACAGCAAAAGAGACCCAGTACTTC.